This T cell receptor (beta chain) comes out of a study of response to subunit inactivated influenza vaccine. Study-wide points: The study's authors posited that every seasonal influenza vaccination enlists few new T cells.

Between the trimmed V and J ends, which lost 0 bases and 1 base, there was a span of 13 bases. This CDR3 has 17 amino acids. In germline, CDR1 is MNHEY, CDR2 SVGAGI. TCRdb fed the RT-PCR reads into MiXCR, producing one record per CDR3 protein. This repertoire shows 530,000 or so distinct CDR3 sequences, approximately 12% found once; its top ten account for about 9.4%. This clonotype has only a few counts. As yet, its antigen is unknown. V usage is TRBV6-5 and J usage is TRBJ2-1; possible D gene TRBD2, 5 bases. This TCR was sampled from a man aged 50 or older who received an inactivated influenza vaccine. This specimen was PBMCs from blood, taken on the day of vaccination. The CDR3 sequence is CASSYSAAGPSYNEQFF. CDR3 nucleotide sequence: TGTGCCAGCAGTTACTCAGCGGCGGGCCCATCCTACAATGAGCAGTTCTTC.